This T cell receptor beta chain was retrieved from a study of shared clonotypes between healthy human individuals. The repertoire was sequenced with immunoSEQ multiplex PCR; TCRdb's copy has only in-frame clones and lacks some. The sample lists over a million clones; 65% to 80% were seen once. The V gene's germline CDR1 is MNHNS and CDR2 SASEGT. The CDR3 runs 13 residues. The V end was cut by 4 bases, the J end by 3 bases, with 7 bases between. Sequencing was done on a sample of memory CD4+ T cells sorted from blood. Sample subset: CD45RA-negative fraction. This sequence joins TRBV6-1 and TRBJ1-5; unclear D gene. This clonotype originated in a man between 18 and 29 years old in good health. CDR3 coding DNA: TGTGCCAGCAGTGGAGGTACCAATCAGCCCCAGCATTTT. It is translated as CASSGGTNQPQHF.